This entry is about one TCR beta chain. Original handling: From reference gene primer amplification, estimates of nucleated cell counts were derived. TCRdb keeps only in-frame clones here, not all; method: immunoSEQ multiplex PCR. The V and J calls and clone size come from that table; D and trimming were worked out from the DNA. Of around 60,000 clones listed, 90% are singletons. Germline V gives CDR1 ENHRY, CDR2 SYGVKD. The CDR3 consists of 16 residues. V lost 3 bases and J lost 10; bases outside the gene matches: 11. This entry comes from a study of blood T cell repertoires in COVID-19. Turning to the study itself: Specimens from acute and convalescent COVID-19 originated in the United States, Italy and Spain. The analysed material was cDNA or gDNA that came from T cells, B-cell-depleted T cells, or PBMCs.

The chain combines TRBV10-3 with TRBJ1-6; 8 bases are shared with TRBD1. The sequence derives from a man between 60 and 75 years old with active COVID-19. Material for sequencing was peripheral blood. CDR3 DNA sequence: TGTGCCATCAGTGATACTGGACAGGGCGAAAGATCACCCCTCCACTTT. Its protein is CAISDTGQGERSPLHF.